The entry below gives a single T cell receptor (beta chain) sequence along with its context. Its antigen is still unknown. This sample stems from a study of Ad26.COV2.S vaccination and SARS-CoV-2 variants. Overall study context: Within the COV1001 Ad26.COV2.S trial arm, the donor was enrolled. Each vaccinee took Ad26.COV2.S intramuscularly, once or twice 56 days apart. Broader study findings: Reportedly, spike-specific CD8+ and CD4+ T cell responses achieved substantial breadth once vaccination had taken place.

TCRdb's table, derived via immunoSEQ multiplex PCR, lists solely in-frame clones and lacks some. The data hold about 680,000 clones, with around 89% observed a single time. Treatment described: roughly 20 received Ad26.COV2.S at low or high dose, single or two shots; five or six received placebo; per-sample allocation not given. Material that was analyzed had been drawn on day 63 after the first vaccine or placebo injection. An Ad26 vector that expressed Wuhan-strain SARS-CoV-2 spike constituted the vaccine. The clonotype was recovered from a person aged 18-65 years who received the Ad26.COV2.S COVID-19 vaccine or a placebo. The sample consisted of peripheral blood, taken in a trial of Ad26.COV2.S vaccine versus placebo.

CDR3 bases: TGCAGCGTTGCGGGCAGCTACAATGAGCAGTTCTTC. Its translation: CSVAGSYNEQFF. The V call is TRBV29-1, the J call TRBJ2-1; D call uncertain. The V and J ends lost 4 bases and 3 bases respectively, with 7 bases between them. The CDR3 covers 12 residues. Germline loops: CDR1 SQVTM, CDR2 ANQGSEA.